The 7 T cell receptor beta chains reported below all come from one sample, sequenced in a study of cytomegalovirus exposure and HLA in healthy donors. Researchers ran the PCR with 60 Vbeta and 13 Jbeta primers. Some clones are missing from TCRdb's copy, which holds only in-frame ones; the method was immunoSEQ multiplex PCR. The repertoire holds roughly 130,000 clones, with approximately 57% as singletons. Sequencing was performed on PBMCs. Receptors were obtained from a male donor in good health and CMV-seronegative.

This clone has more than one count but fewer than ten. The rearrangement links TRBV7-9 to TRBJ1-4; possible D gene TRBD1, 6 bases. V shed 5 bases and J shed 8 bases, with 15 bases lying between them. Germline lookup yields CDR1 SEHNR and CDR2 FQNEAQ (reference sequence). This CDR3 spans 14 amino acids. The CDR3 DNA reads as TGTGCCAGCAGCCCCAATACAGGGTACGAAAAACTGTTTTTT. Encoded protein: CASSPNTGYEKLFF.

The V gene is TRBV6-1, the J gene TRBJ1-1, with 8 bases matching TRBD1. Trimming at V came to 4 bases and at J to 2 bases, leaving 6 bases not matched to a gene. The germline V gene encodes CDR1 MNHNS and CDR2 SASEGT. The CDR3 is made up of 15 amino acids. This CDR3 is CASSVSGQGNTEAFF. The CDR3 coding sequence is TGTGCCAGCAGTGTCTCCGGACAGGGAAACACTGAAGCTTTCTTT.

The chain has TRBV30 and TRBJ1-5; D not resolved. In germline, CDR1 is GTSNPN, CDR2 SVGIG (reference sequence). The CDR3 is made up of 12 amino acids. The ends were cut back, 3 bases at V and 9 bases at J, with 12 bases in the middle. CDR3 sequence reads: CAWSSAQPPQHF. Here the CDR3 DNA reads TGTGCCTGGAGCTCCGCACAGCCGCCCCAGCATTTT.

This clone was counted a few times. The gene calls are TRBV5-8 and TRBJ1-5, with D uncertain. V lost 1 base and J 2 bases, leaving 10 bases between the germline ends. Germline V gene lookup returns CDR1 SGHTS and CDR2 YDEGEE. The CDR3 totals 15 residues. DNA for the CDR3: TGTGCCAGCAGCTTGTTTATGGGAGGCAATCAGCCCCAGCATTTT. Its translation: CASSLFMGGNQPQHF.

The CDR3, as DNA: TGTGCCAGCAGCCCACTACCTGGCACAGATACGCAGTATTTT. This encodes CASSPLPGTDTQYF. V is TRBV11-1 and J is TRBJ2-3; D gene ambiguous. CDR3 length: 14 amino acids. V gave up 5 bases and J gave up 1 base, with 10 bases separating them. The germline V gene has CDR1 SGHAT and CDR2 FQDESV (reference sequence).

The chain is built from TRBV30 and TRBJ2-2; tentative D call: TRBD2 (6 bases). The germline CDR1 and CDR2 sequences are GTSNPN and SVGIG (reference sequence). V shed 1 base and J shed 0 bases, with 18 bases lying between them. This CDR3 is 18 amino acids long. In DNA, the CDR3 is TGTGCCTGGAGTGCCTACGCCTTCGGAGGGGCGAACACCGGGGAGCTGTTTTTT. Amino acids: CAWSAYAFGGANTGELFF.

The chain links TRBV7-3 to TRBJ1-6, with D perhaps TRBD1 (6 bases). Trimming cost V 5 bases and J 10 bases, with 15 bases left between them. CDR3 length: 14 amino acids. Germline CDR1 and CDR2: SGHTA and FQGTGA. CDR3 region: CASSTQGGNSPLHF. The DNA of the CDR3 is TGTGCCAGCAGCACACAGGGTGGAAACTCACCCCTCCACTTT.